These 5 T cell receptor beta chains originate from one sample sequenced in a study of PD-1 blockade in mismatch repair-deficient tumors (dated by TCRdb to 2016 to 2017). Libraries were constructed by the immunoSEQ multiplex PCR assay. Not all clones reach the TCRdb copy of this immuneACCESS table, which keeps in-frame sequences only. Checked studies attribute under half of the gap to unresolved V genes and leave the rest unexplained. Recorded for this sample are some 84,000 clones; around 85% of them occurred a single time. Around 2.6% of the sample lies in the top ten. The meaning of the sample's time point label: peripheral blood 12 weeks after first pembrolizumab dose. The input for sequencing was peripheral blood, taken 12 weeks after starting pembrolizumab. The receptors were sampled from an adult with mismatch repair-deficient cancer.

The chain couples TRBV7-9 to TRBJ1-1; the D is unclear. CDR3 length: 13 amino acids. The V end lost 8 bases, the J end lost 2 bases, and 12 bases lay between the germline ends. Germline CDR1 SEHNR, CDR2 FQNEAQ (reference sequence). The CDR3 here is CASRRISNTEAFF. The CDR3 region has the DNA TGTGCCAGCCGCCGTATTAGTAACACTGAAGCTTTCTTT. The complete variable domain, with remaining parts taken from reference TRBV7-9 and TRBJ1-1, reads DTGVSQNPRHKITKRGQNVTFRCDPISEHNRLYWYRQTLGQGPEFLTYFQNEAQLEKSRLLSDRFSAERPKGSFSTLEIQRTEQGDSAMYLCASRRISNTEAFFGQGTRLTVV.

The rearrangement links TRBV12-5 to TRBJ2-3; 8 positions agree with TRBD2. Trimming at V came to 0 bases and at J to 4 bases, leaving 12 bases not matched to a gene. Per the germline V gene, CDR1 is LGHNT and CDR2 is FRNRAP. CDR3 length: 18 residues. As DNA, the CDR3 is TGTGCTAGTGGTTTGGTACATTCGGGGCGGGAGGACCCAGATACGCAGTATTTT. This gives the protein CASGLVHSGREDPDTQYF.

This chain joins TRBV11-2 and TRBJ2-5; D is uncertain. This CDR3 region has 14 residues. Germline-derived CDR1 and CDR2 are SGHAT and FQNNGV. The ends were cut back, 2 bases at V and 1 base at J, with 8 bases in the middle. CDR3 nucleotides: TGTGCCAGCAGCTTATGGTCTCTCCAAGAGACCCAGTACTTC. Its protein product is CASSLWSLQETQYF.

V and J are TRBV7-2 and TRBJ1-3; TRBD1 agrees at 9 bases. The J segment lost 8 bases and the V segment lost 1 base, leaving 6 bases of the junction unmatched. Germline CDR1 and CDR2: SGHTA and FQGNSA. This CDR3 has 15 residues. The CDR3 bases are TGTGCCAGCAGCTTAGTACAGGGGGCGAGGGACACCATATATTTT. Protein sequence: CASSLVQGARDTIYF.

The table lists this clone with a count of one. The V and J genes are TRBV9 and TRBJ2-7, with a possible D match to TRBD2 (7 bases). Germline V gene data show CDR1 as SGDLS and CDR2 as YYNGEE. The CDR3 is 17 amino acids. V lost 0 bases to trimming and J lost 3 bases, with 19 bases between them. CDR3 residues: CASSVGGGGTALYEQYF. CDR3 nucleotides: TGTGCCAGCAGCGTAGGAGGCGGGGGCACTGCACTCTACGAGCAGTACTTC.